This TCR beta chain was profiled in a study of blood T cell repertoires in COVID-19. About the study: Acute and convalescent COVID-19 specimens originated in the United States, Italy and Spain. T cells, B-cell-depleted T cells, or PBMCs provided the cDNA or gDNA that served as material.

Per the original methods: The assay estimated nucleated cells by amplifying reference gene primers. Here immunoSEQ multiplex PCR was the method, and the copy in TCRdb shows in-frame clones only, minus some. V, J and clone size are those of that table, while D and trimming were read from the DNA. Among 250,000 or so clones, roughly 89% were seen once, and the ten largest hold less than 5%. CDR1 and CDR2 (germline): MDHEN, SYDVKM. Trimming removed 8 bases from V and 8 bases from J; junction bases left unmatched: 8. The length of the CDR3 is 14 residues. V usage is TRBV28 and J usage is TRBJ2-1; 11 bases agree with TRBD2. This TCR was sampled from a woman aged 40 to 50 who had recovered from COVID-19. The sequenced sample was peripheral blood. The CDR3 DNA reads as TGTGCCAGCGCGGGACTAGCGGAGTGGGATGAGCAGTTCTTC. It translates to CASAGLAEWDEQFF.